These 13 T cell receptor beta chains share one sample of origin, sequenced in a study of CD8 T cells in Susac syndrome (dated by TCRdb to between 2018 and 2021). The library was produced with the immunoSEQ multiplex PCR assay. RNA was extracted with the RNeasy kit and 0.5 to 1 ug was reverse transcribed using random hexamers. Clones were called with MiXCR by TCRdb after fastp trimmed the public reads at Q25, and only in-frame beta chains were retained. Rows with a matching CDR3 protein are joined into one entry that keeps the most common DNA and genes. The sample includes under 200,000 distinct CDR3 sequences, with approximately 93% observed a single time. The ten largest clones represent approximately 0.1% of the sample. Sequencing was performed on CD4+ T cells from PBMCs. The source of these receptors is a human donor in good health.

The V and J genes are TRBV4-2 and TRBJ2-1; the match to TRBD2 covers 12 bases. The CDR3 runs 17 residues. Germline CDR1 and CDR2: LGHNA and YNFKEQ. V was pared by 1 base and J by 2 bases, with 3 bases of the junction left unmatched. The DNA for the CDR3 is TGTGCCAGCAGCCAAGGCCCTAGCGGGGGGGCCTACAATGAGCAGTTCTTC. Amino acids: CASSQGPSGGAYNEQFF.

This clonotype showed up just a few times. The genes are TRBV4-2 and TRBJ2-3, with 14 bases aligning to TRBD2. V gave up 4 bases and J gave up 2 bases; unmatched junction bases: 2. The length of the CDR3 is 16 residues. Germline values: CDR1 LGHNA, CDR2 YNFKEQ. CDR3 nucleotides: TGTGCCAGCAGCCTGACTAGCGGGGGGGCCACAGATACGCAGTATTTT. The encoded protein is CASSLTSGGATDTQYF.

This sequence joins TRBV28 and TRBJ2-1; 8 bases are a match to TRBD2. This CDR3 contains 13 residues. The germline gives CDR1 MDHEN, CDR2 SYDVKM. After removal of 7 bases from V and 3 bases from J, the junction contained 2 bases not matched to a gene. The CDR3 region is CASNRGGYNEQFF. CDR3 nucleotides: TGTGCCAGCAATCGGGGGGGCTACAATGAGCAGTTCTTC.

The chain couples TRBV4-3 to TRBJ2-5, with D perhaps assigned TRBD1 or TRBD2 (6 bases each). Trimming left V 4 bases short and J 4 bases short, with 16 bases between. Germline assignment: CDR1 LGHNA and CDR2 YSLEER. The CDR3 extends over 15 amino acids. CDR3 nucleotides: TGCGCCAGCAGCCCCGGAGAGGGGGGTCCAGAGACCCAGTACTTC. This translates into CASSPGEGGPETQYF.

This clonotype was seen only once. The chain joins TRBV7-2 to TRBJ2-1; possible D gene TRBD2, 5 bases. Germline V CDR1 and CDR2: SGHTA, FQGNSA. The CDR3 runs to 13 residues. Between the trimmed V and J ends, which lost 2 bases and 8 bases, there was a span of 10 bases. The DNA of the CDR3 is TGTGCCAGCAGCTTAAGAGGGCTCGATGAGCAGTTCTTC. Translated: CASSLRGLDEQFF. The full variable domain, in which reference TRBV7-2 and TRBJ2-1 provide the parts outside the CDR3, is GAGVSQSPSNKVTEKGKDVELRCDPISGHTALYWYRQSLGQGLEFLIYFQGNSAPDKSGLPSDRFSAERTGGSVSTLTIQRTQQEDSAVYLCASSLRGLDEQFFGPGTRLTVL.

This rearrangement joins TRBV7-2 to TRBJ2-1; D tentatively fits TRBD1 or TRBD2 (6 bases each). This CDR3 region has 15 residues. V lost 4 bases, J lost 5 bases, and 15 bases lay in between. CDR1 and CDR2 from the germline V gene are SGHTA and FQGNSA. In nucleotides, the CDR3 is TGTGCCAGCAGCTCGTTCGGGGGCGCAAACAATGAGCAGTTCTTC. It codes for CASSSFGGANNEQFF.

V gene TRBV7-2 combines with J gene TRBJ1-1; tentative D call: TRBD1 (6 bases). The germline gives CDR1 SGHTA, CDR2 FQGNSA. The CDR3 extends over 17 amino acids. Trimming cost V 2 bases and J 4 bases, with 20 bases left between them. Written as DNA, the CDR3 is TGTGCCAGCAGCTTATCCGGGACATCCCTCGGCGGCACTGAAGCTTTCTTT. Encoded protein: CASSLSGTSLGGTEAFF.

The J gene is TRBJ1-3, the V gene TRBV7-2; D uncertain. The CDR3 covers 16 residues. The V gene's germline CDR1 is SGHTA and CDR2 FQGNSA. Trimming shortened V by 2 bases and J by 6 bases, and 17 bases separated the two germline ends. The CDR3 sequence is CASSLRVVAAENTIYF. The CDR3 DNA is TGTGCCAGCAGCTTAAGAGTGGTAGCAGCTGAAAACACCATATATTTT.

This sequence joins TRBV5-4 and TRBJ1-2; no clear D gene. The CDR3 consists of 14 residues. Germline values: CDR1 SGHNT, CDR2 YYREEE (reference sequence). Trimming left V 4 bases short and J 4 bases short, with 14 bases between. The CDR3: CASSVFGASYGYTF. DNA for the CDR3: TGTGCCAGCAGCGTTTTCGGAGCCTCCTATGGCTACACCTTC.

This clonotype was seen once. The V call is TRBV5-1, the J call TRBJ1-5, with 8 positions matching TRBD1. The J segment lost 6 bases and the V segment lost 0 bases, leaving 8 bases of the junction unmatched. CDR1 and CDR2 from the germline V gene are SGHRS and YFSETQ. CDR3 length: 16 amino acids. CDR3 coding DNA: TGCGCCAGCAGCTTGGGAGGTACAGGGGGAACTCAGCCCCAGCATTTT. Amino acid sequence: CASSLGGTGGTQPQHF.

The rearrangement joins TRBV20-1 to TRBJ2-1; 7 nucleotides align to TRBD2. The CDR3 length is 15 residues. V lost 6 bases, J lost 4 bases, and 12 bases stayed unmatched. Germline CDR1 is DFQATT and CDR2 is SNEGSKA (reference sequence). The DNA of the CDR3 is TGCAGTGCGACTAGGGGACTAAGAAAATACAATGAGCAGTTCTTC. As protein: CSATRGLRKYNEQFF.

The chain combines TRBV28 with TRBJ1-1, with a weak D call TRBD1 (5 bases). The CDR3 covers 16 residues. Per the germline V gene, CDR1 is MDHEN and CDR2 is SYDVKM. Trimming removed 5 bases from V and 1 base from J, with 17 bases in between. The chain's CDR3 is CASSPPSNRWNTEAFF. CDR3 sequence (DNA): TGTGCCAGCAGTCCACCGTCGAACAGGTGGAACACTGAAGCTTTCTTT.

The chain carries TRBV6-5 and TRBJ1-5; no definite D call. The CDR3 consists of 14 residues. V was cut by 2 bases and J by 5 bases, with 10 bases left in between. Germline V gene data show CDR1 as MNHEY and CDR2 as SVGAGI. The CDR3 here is CASSYGPQYQPQHF. The DNA of the CDR3 is TGTGCCAGCAGTTACGGCCCTCAGTATCAGCCCCAGCATTTT.